Presented here are 5 T cell receptor beta chains from one specimen sequenced in a study of T-cell reconstitution after alpha-beta-depleted transplantation in children. Preparation of the TCRbeta library involved a method that used unique molecular identifiers. TCRdb passed the PCR reads through MiXCR, listing each CDR3 protein once. The table lists about 200,000 distinct CDR3 sequences, 13% to 15% of them singletons. The material sequenced was PBMCs from the stem cell graft donor, taken from the stem cell graft. All receptors derive from a human donor who donated a stem cell graft to a child with acute lymphoblastic leukemia.

This rearrangement joins TRBV30 to TRBJ2-5; D remains ambiguous. This CDR3 contains 10 residues. Per the germline V gene, CDR1 is GTSNPN and CDR2 is SVGIG (reference sequence). V was cut by 5 bases and J by 3 bases, with 4 bases left in between. The CDR3 is CAWSEETQYF. Here the CDR3 DNA reads TGTGCCTGGTCGGAAGAGACCCAGTACTTC.

This clonotype has ten or more counts. This chain links TRBV28 with TRBJ2-2; D not resolved. Germline V CDR1 and CDR2: MDHEN, SYDVKM. The CDR3 is 14 residues long. V was pared by 7 bases and J by 4 bases, with 13 bases between. The DNA for the CDR3 is TGTGCCAGCATTCCCGTCACCCTCACCGGGGAGCTGTTTTTT. Translated, it gives CASIPVTLTGELFF.

For this clonotype: A much larger clone differs by one base, so this may be a read error. The gene calls are TRBV20-1 and TRBJ2-3; 8 positions agree with TRBD2. V shed 0 bases and J 6 bases; nucleotides not matched to a gene: 8. Germline V lookup: CDR1 DFQATT, CDR2 SNEGSKA (reference sequence). The CDR3 sequence is 15 residues long. The DNA of the CDR3 is TGCAGTGCTAGAGAGCTAGCGGGTCCTTTGGATACGCAGTATTTT. This gives the protein CSARELAGPLDTQYF.

This clonotype appeared a single time. A much larger clone is a single base away; this may be a read error. The genes are TRBV5-6 and TRBJ1-2, with 7 bases fitting TRBD1. This CDR3 is 14 amino acids long. V shed 3 bases, J shed 0 bases, and the junction held 2 bases outside the gene matches. Per the germline V gene, CDR1 is SGHDT and CDR2 is YYEEEE. CDR3 DNA: TGTGCCAGCAGCTGGGGGACAGCTAACTATGGCTACACCTTC. Translation gives CASSWGTANYGYTF.

This clonotype was counted many times. The V and J genes are TRBV5-1 and TRBJ2-5; 9 bases match TRBD1. The V gene end was trimmed by 4 bases and the J gene end by 5 bases; junction bases not matched to a gene: 6. This CDR3 has 14 amino acids. Germline V lookup: CDR1 SGHRS, CDR2 YFSETQ. The chain's CDR3 is CASSTGQGRETQYF. In DNA, the CDR3 is TGCGCCAGCAGCACGGGACAGGGACGGGAGACCCAGTACTTC.